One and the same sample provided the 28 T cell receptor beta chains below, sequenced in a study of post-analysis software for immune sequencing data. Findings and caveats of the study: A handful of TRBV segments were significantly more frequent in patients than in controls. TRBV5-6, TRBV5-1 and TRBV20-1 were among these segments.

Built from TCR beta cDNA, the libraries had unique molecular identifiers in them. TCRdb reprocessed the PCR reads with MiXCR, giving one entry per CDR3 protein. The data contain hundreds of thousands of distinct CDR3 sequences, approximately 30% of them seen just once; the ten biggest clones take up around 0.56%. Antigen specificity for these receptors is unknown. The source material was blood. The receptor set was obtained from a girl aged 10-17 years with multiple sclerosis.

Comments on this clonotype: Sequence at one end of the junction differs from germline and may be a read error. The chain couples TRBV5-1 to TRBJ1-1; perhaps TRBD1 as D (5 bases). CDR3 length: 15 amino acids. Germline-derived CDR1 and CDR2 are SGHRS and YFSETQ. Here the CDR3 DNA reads TGCGCCAGCAGTTTGGTAGGGGACCCGGGGACTGAAGCTTTCTTT. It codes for CASSLVGDPGTEAFF.

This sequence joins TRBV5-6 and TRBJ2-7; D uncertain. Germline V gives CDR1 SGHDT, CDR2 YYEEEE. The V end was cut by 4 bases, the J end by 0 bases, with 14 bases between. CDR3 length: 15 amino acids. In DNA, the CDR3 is TGTGCCAGCAGCCCACAAGGACGGACCTCCTACGAGCAGTACTTC. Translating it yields CASSPQGRTSYEQYF.

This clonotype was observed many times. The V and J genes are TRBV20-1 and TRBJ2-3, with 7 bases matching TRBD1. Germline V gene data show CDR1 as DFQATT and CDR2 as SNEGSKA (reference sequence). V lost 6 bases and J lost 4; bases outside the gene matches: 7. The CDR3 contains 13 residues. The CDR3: CSAPGQGADTQYF. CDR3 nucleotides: TGCAGTGCACCCGGCCAGGGGGCAGATACGCAGTATTTT.

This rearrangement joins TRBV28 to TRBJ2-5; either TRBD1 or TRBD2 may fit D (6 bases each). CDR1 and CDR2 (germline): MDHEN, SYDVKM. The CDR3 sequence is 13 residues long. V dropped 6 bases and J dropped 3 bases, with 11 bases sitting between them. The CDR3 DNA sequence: TGTGCCAGCAGCGATAGGGGGGAAGAGACCCAGTACTTC. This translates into CASSDRGEETQYF.

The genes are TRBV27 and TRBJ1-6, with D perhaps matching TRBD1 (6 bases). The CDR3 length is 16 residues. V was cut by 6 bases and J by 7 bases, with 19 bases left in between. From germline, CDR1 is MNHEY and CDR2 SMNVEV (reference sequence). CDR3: CASSDPPGTPNSPLHF. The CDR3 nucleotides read TGTGCCAGCAGCGATCCCCCCGGGACACCAAATTCACCCCTCCACTTT.

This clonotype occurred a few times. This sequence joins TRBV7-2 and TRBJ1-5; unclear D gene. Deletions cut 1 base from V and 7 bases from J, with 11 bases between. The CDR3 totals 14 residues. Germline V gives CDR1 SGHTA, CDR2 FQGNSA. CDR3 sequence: CASSLVPVGQPQHF. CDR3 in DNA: TGTGCCAGCAGCTTAGTCCCAGTTGGGCAGCCCCAGCATTTT.

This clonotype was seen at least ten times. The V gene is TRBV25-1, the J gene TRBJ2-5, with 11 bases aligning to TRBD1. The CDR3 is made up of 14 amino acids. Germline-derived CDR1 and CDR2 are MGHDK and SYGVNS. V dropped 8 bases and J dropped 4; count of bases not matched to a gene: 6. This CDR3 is CASSDRGRGETQYF. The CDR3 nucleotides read TGTGCCAGCTCGGACAGGGGGCGCGGAGAGACCCAGTACTTC. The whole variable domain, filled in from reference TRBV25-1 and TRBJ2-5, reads EADIYQTPRYLVIGTGKKITLECSQTMGHDKMYWYQQDPGMELHLIHYSYGVNSTEKGDLSSESTVSRIRTEHFPLTLESARPSHTSQYLCASSDRGRGETQYFGPGTRLLVL.

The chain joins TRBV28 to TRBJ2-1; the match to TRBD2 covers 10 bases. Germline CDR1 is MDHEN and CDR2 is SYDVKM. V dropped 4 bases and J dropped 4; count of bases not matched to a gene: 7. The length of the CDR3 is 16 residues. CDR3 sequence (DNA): TGTGCCAGCAGTTCGGGTAGCGGGGGGCGGTACAATGAGCAGTTCTTC. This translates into CASSSGSGGRYNEQFF.

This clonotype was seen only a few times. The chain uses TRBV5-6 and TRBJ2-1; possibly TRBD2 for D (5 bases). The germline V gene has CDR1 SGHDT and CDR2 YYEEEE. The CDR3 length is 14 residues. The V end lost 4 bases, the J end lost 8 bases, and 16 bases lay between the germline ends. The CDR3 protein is CASSAGPFGHEQFF. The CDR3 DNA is TGTGCCAGCAGCGCGGGCCCCTTCGGCCATGAGCAGTTCTTC.

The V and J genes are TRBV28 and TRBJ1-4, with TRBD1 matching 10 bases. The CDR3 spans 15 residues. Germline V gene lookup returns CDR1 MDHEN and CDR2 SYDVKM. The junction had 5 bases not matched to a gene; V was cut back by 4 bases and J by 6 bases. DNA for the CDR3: TGTGCCAGCAGTTCAACCGGGACAGGGGATGAAAAACTGTTTTTT. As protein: CASSSTGTGDEKLFF.

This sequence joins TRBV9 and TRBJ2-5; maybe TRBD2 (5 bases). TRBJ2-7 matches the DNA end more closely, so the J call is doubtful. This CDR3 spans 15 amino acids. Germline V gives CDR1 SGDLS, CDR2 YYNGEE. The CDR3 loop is CASSVGRGRIDEQYF. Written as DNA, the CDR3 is TGTGCCAGCAGCGTAGGAAGAGGGAGAATCGACGAGCAGTACTTC.

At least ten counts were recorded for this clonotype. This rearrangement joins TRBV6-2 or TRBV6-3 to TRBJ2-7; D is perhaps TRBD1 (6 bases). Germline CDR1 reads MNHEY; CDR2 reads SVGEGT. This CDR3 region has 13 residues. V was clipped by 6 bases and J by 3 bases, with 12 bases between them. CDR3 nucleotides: TGTGCCAGCAGCAGGGGACGGATCTACGAGCAGTACTTC. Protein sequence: CASSRGRIYEQYF.

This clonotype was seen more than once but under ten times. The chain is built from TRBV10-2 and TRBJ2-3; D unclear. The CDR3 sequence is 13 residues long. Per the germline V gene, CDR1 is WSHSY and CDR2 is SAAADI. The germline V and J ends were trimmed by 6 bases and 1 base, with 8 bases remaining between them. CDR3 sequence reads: CASREAGTDTQYF. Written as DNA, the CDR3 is TGCGCCAGCAGAGAGGCGGGCACAGATACGCAGTATTTT.

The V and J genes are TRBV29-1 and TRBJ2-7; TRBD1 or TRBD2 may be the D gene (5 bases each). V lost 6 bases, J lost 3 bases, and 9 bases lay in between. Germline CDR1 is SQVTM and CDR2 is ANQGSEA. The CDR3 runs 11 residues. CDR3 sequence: CSVGTLYEQYF. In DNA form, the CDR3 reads TGCAGCGTCGGGACCCTCTACGAGCAGTACTTC.

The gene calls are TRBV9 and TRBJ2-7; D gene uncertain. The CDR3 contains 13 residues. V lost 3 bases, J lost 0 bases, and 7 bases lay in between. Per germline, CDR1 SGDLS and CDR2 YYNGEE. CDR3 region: CASSGPRSYEQYF. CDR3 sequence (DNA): TGTGCCAGCAGCGGCCCCCGCTCCTACGAGCAGTACTTC. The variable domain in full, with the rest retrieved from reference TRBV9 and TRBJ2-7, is DSGVTQTPKHLITATGQRVTLRCSPRSGDLSVYWYQQSLDQGLQFLIQYYNGEERAKGNILERFSAQQFPDLHSELNLSSLELGDSALYFCASSGPRSYEQYFGPGTRLTVT.

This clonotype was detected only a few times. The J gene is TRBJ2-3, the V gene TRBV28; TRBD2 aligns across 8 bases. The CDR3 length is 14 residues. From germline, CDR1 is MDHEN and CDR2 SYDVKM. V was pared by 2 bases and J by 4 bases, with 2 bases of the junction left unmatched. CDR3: CASSLGTSADTQYF. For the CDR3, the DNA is TGTGCCAGCAGTTTAGGGACTAGTGCAGATACGCAGTATTTT.

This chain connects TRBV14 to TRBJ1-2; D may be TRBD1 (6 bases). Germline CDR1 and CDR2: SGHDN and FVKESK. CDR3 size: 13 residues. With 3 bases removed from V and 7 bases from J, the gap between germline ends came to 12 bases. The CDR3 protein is CASSHRGGGGYTF. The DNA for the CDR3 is TGTGCCAGCAGCCACCGGGGGGGCGGTGGCTACACCTTC. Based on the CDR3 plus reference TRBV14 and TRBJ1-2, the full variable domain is EAGVTQFPSHSVIEKGQTVTLRCDPISGHDNLYWYRRVMGKEIKFLLHFVKESKQDESGMPNNRFLAERTGGTYSTLKVQPAELEDSGVYFCASSHRGGGGYTFGSGTRLTVV.

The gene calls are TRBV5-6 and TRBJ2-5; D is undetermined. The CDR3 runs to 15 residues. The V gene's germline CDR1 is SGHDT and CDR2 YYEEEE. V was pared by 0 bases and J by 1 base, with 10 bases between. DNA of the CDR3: TGTGCCAGCAGCTTGGTTAGGCTGGGCCAAGAGACCCAGTACTTC. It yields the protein CASSLVRLGQETQYF.

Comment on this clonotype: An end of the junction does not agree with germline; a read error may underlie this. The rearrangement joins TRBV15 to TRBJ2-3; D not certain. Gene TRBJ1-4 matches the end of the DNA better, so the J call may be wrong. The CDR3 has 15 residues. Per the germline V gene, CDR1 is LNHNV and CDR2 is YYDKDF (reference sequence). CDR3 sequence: CAASRDLGVPEKLFF. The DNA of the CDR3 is TGTGCCGCCAGCAGAGACCTTGGGGTACCTGAAAAACTGTTTTTT.

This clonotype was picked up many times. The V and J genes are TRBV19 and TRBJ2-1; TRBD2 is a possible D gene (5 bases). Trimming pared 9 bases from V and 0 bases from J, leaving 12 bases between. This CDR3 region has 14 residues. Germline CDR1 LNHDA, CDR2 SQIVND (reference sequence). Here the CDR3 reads CASSRRGSYNEQFF. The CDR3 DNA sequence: TGTGCCAGCAGCCGACGGGGCTCCTACAATGAGCAGTTCTTC.

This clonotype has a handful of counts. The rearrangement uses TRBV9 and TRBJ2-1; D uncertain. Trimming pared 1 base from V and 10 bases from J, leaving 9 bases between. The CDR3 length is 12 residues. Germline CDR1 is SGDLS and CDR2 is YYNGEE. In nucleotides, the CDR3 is TGTGCCAGCAGCGTAAACTCTTGGGAGCAGTTCTTC. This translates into CASSVNSWEQFF.

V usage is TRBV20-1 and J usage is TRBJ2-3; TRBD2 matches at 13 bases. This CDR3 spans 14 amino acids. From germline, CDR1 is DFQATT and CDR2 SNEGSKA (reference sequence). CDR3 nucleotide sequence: TGCAGAGGGGCCGGACTAGCGGGGGCTGGGACGCAGTATTTT. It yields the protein CRGAGLAGAGTQYF.

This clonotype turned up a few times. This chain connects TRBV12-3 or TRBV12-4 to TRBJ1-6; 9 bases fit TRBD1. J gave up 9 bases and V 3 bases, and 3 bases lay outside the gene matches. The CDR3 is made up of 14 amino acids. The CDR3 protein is CASSFTGGGSPLHF. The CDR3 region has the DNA TGTGCCAGCAGTTTTACAGGGGGCGGTTCACCCCTCCACTTT.

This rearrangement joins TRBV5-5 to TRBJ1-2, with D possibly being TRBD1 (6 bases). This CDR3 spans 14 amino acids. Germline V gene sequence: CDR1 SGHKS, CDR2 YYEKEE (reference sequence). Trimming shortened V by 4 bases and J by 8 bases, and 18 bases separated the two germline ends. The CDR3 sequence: CASSIDRSLGGYTF. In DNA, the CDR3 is TGTGCCAGCAGCATCGACAGGTCCCTGGGGGGCTACACCTTC.

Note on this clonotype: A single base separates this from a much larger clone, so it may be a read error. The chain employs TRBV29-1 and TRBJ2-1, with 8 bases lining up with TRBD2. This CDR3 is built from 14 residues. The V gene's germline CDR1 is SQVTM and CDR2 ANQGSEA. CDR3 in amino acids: CGGERGRGYNEQFF. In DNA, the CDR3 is TGCGGCGGTGAGCGGGGGAGGGGCTACAATGAGCAGTTCTTC.

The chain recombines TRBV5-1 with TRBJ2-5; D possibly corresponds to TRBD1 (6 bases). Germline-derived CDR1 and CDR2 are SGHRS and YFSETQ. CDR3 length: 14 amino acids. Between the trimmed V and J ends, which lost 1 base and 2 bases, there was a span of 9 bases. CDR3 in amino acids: CASSLMDSQETQYF. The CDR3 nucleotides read TGCGCCAGCAGCTTGATGGACAGTCAAGAGACCCAGTACTTC.

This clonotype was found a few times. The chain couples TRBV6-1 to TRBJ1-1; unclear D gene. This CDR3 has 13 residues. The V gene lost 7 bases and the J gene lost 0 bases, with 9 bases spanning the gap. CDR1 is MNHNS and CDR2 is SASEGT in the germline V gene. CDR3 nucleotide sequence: TGTGCCAGCACCAGGACGGTGAACACTGAAGCTTTCTTT. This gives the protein CASTRTVNTEAFF.

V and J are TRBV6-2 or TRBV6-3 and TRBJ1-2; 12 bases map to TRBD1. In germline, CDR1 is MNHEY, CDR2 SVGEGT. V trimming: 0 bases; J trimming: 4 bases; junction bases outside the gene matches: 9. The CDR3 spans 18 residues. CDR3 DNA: TGTGCCAGCAGTTACTCCGTGGGACAGGGGGCAATCGGCTATGGCTACACCTTC. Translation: CASSYSVGQGAIGYGYTF.